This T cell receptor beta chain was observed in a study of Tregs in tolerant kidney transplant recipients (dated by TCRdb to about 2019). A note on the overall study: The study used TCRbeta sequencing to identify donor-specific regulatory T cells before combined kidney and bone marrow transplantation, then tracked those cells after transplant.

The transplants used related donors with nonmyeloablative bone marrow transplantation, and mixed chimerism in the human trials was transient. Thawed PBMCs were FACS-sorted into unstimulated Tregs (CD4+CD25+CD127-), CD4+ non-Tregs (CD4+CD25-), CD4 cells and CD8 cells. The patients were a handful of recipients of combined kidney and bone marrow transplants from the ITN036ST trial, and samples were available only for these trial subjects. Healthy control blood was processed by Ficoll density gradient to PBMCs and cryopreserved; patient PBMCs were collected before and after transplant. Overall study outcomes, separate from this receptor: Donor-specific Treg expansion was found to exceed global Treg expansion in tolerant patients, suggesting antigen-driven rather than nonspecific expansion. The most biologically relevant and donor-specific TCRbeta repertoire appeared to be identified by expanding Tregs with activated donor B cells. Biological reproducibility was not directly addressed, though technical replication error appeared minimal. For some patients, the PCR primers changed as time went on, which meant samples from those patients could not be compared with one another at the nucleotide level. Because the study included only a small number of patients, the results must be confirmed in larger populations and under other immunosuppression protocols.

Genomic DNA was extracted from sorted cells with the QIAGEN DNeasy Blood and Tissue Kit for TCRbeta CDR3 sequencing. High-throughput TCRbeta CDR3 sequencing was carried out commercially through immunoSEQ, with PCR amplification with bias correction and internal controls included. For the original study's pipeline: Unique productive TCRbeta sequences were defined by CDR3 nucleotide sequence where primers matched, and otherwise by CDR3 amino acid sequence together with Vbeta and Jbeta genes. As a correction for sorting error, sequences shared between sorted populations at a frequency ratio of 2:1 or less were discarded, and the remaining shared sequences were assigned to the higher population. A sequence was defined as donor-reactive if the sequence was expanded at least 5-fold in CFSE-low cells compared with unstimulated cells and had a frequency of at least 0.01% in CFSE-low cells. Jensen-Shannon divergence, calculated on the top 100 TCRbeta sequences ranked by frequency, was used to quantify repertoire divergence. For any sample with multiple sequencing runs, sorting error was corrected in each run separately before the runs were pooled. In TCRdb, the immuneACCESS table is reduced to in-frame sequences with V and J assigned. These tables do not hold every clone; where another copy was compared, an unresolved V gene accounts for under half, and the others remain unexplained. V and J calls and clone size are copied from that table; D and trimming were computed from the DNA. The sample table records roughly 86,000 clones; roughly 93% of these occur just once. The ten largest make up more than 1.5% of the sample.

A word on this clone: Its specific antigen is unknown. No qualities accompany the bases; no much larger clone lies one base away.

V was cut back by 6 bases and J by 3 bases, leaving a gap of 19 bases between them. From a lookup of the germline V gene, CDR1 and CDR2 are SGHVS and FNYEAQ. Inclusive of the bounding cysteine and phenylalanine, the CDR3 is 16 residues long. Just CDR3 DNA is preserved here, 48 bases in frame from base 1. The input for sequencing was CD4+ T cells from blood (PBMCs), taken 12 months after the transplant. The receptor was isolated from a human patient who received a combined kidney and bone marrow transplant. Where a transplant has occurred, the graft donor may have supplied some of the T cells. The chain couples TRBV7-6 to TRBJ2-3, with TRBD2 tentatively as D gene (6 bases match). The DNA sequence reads TGTGCCAGCAGTTCGGGAGTAAGCACACGTACAGATACGCAGTATTTT. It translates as CASSSGVSTRTDTQYF.